Here is one T cell receptor beta chain with its context. The assay was immunoSEQ multiplex PCR, and TCRdb's table has in-frame clones only and misses some. The table has about 190,000 clones, more than 85% seen once. The junction had 7 bases not matched to a gene; V was cut back by 6 bases and J by 5 bases. Per the germline V gene, CDR1 is MDHEN and CDR2 is SYDVKM. CDR3 length equals 15 residues. These data originate in a study of blood T cell repertoires in COVID-19. Study in general: T cells, B-cell-depleted T cells, or PBMCs provided the cDNA or gDNA that served as material.

The TCR was taken from a man between 40 and 49 years old with active or convalescent COVID-19. The V gene is TRBV28, the J gene TRBJ2-5; TRBD1 aligns across 12 bases. Source material: peripheral blood. The CDR3 coding sequence is TGTGCCAGCAGCAGGGGGACAGGGGGCTTTGAGACCCAGTACTTC. Translation gives CASSRGTGGFETQYF. Full variable domain (rest looked up from reference TRBV28 and TRBJ2-5): DVKVTQSSRYLVKRTGEKVFLECVQDMDHENMFWYRQDPGLGLRLIYFSYDVKMKEKGDIPEGYSVSREKKERFSLILESASTNQTSMYLCASSRGTGGFETQYFGPGTRLLVL.